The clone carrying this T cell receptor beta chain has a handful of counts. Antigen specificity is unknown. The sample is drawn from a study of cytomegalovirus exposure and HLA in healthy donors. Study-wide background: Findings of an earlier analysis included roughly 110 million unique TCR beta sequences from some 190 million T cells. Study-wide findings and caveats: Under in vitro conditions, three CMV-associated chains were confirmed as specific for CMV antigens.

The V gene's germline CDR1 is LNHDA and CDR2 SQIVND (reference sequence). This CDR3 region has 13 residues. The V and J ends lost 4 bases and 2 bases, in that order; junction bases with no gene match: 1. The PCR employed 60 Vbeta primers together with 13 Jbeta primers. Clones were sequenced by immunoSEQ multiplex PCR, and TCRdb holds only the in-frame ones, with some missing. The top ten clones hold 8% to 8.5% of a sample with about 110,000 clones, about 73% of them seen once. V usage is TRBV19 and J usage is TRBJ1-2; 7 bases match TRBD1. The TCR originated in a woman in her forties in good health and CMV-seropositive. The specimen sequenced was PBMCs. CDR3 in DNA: TGTGCCAGTAGTACGGACAGGAACTATGGCTACACCTTC. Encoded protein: CASSTDRNYGYTF.